This passage covers 9 T cell receptor beta chains from one sample sequenced in a study of shared clonotypes between healthy human individuals. Naive CD8 cells lacked CD45RO and underwent positive selection for CCR7, leaving out terminally differentiated effector memory CD45RA+ cells. The data were produced by immunoSEQ multiplex PCR, yet TCRdb's version contains in-frame clones alone and is incomplete. The data contain about 2 million clones, approximately 95% of them singletons. The specimen was naive CD8+ T cells sorted from blood. The receptors stem from a man aged 18 to 30 in good health.

The rearrangement uses TRBV9 and TRBJ1-2; the D is unclear. CDR3 length equals 16 residues. From germline, CDR1 is SGDLS and CDR2 YYNGEE. Between the trimmed V and J ends, which lost 0 bases and 2 bases, there was a span of 14 bases. The CDR3 bases are TGTGCCAGCAGCGTAGGTTCCCGTGAACCCAACTATGGCTACACCTTC. Translating gives CASSVGSREPNYGYTF.

This clone was detected once. The chain combines TRBV11-2 with TRBJ2-7, with 9 bases lining up with TRBD1. This CDR3 contains 16 residues. After removal of 0 bases from V and 4 bases from J, the junction contained 7 bases not matched to a gene. Germline V gene data show CDR1 as SGHAT and CDR2 as FQNNGV. The CDR3 region is CASSLDAGTGLYEQYF. As DNA, the CDR3 is TGTGCCAGCAGCTTAGATGCCGGGACAGGGCTATACGAGCAGTACTTC. The full variable domain, its missing parts supplied by reference TRBV11-2 and TRBJ2-7, is EAGVAQSPRYKIIEKRQSVAFWCNPISGHATLYWYQQILGQGPKLLIQFQNNGVVDDSQLPKDRFSAERLKGVDSTLKIQPAKLEDSAVYLCASSLDAGTGLYEQYFGPGTRLTVT.

The rearrangement uses TRBV10-3 and TRBJ1-5; tentative D call: TRBD1 (5 bases). Trimming took 2 bases from V and 9 from J, leaving 20 bases between them. There are 16 residues in the CDR3. Germline CDR1 and CDR2: ENHRY and SYGVKD. Written as DNA, the CDR3 is TGTGCCATCAGTGAGGACGGTGGCAATAATGGGGGGCCCCAGCATTTT. It specifies CAISEDGGNNGGPQHF.

This clone appeared a single time. The same CDR3 also results from other DNA sequences found in this sample. The chain recombines TRBV9 with TRBJ2-1; D ambiguous. The germline CDR1 and CDR2 sequences are SGDLS and YYNGEE. This CDR3 has 13 residues. The germline V and J ends were trimmed by 3 bases and 0 bases, with 4 bases remaining between them. The chain's CDR3 is CASSASSYNEQFF. CDR3 sequence (DNA): TGTGCCAGCAGCGCAAGCTCCTACAATGAGCAGTTCTTC. The whole variable domain, filled in from reference TRBV9 and TRBJ2-1, reads DSGVTQTPKHLITATGQRVTLRCSPRSGDLSVYWYQQSLDQGLQFLIQYYNGEERAKGNILERFSAQQFPDLHSELNLSSLELGDSALYFCASSASSYNEQFFGPGTRLTVL.

The rearrangement joins TRBV6-6 to TRBJ1-5, with D possibly matching TRBD1 (6 bases). The CDR3 spans 16 residues. The germline CDR1 and CDR2 sequences are MNHNY and SVGAGI (reference sequence). With 2 bases removed from V and 8 bases from J, the gap between germline ends came to 19 bases. The CDR3 DNA is TGTGCCAGCAGTTACCTCCCCCCGGACAGTAGTGAGCCCCAGCATTTT. This sequence encodes CASSYLPPDSSEPQHF.

This chain links TRBV6-5 with TRBJ1-4, with TRBD1 as a possible D gene (5 bases). Germline V gene lookup returns CDR1 MNHEY and CDR2 SVGAGI. CDR3 length: 15 amino acids. V was pared by 2 bases and J by 7 bases, with 14 bases between. This CDR3 reads CASSYLETAGEKLFF. The CDR3 nucleotides are TGTGCCAGCAGTTACCTGGAGACAGCGGGTGAAAAACTGTTTTTT.

Worth noting for this clone: This same CDR3 is encoded by further DNA sequences in the sample. J is TRBJ2-5 and V is TRBV7-9; D unresolved. CDR3 length equals 12 residues. Germline loops: CDR1 SEHNR, CDR2 FQNEAQ (reference sequence). Between the trimmed V and J ends, which lost 1 base and 7 bases, there was a span of 7 bases. CDR3 sequence (DNA): TGTGCCAGCAGCTTAGGGGGTGGGACCCAGTACTTC. It codes for CASSLGGGTQYF.

The chain employs TRBV21-1 and TRBJ1-5; the table's D call of TRBD1 was not tested on the DNA. TRBV21-1 is noted as a pseudogene. This CDR3 spans 17 amino acids. The CDR3 is CASSTRAPGGGNQPQHF. Here the CDR3 DNA reads TGTGCCAGCAGCACCCGCGCGCCAGGGGGCGGCAATCAGCCCCAGCATTTT.

This clone was observed once. This chain's CDR3 is CASSLGENEQYF. CDR3 coding DNA: TGTGCCAGCAGCTTAGGGGAGAACGAGCAGTACTTC. The genes are TRBV5-4 and TRBJ2-7; the D gene could be TRBD1 or TRBD2 (5 bases each). Trimming removed 2 bases from V and 5 bases from J, with 8 bases in between. The CDR3 is 12 amino acids. The V gene's germline CDR1 is SGHNT and CDR2 YYREEE (reference sequence). The whole variable domain, remainder taken from reference TRBV5-4 and TRBJ2-7, is ETGVTQSPTHLIKTRGQQVTLRCSSQSGHNTVSWYQQALGQGPQFIFQYYREEENGRGNFPPRFSGLQFPNYSSELNVNALELDDSALYLCASSLGENEQYFGPGTRLTVT.